This T cell receptor (beta chain) was recorded in a study of blood T cell repertoires in COVID-19. Study information: Sources were T cells, B-cell-depleted T cells, or PBMCs; the material itself was cDNA or gDNA.

In the original workflow: Using reference gene primer amplification, nucleated cell counts were estimated. Here immunoSEQ multiplex PCR was the method, and the copy in TCRdb shows in-frame clones only, minus some. V, J and clone size are taken as reported in that table, and D and trimming were inferred from the DNA itself. The table shows about 90,000 clones, with around 92% occurring only once. This CDR3 has 15 residues. V lost 0 bases, J lost 4 bases, and 13 bases lay in between. Germline V gene lookup returns CDR1 MNHEY and CDR2 SVGAGI. In Seattle, patients joined the study during active infection and were tracked longitudinally.

This clonotype was obtained from a man aged 45 to 65 with COVID-19, enrolled during active disease. This chain connects TRBV6-5 to TRBJ2-7, with unresolved D. The sample was peripheral blood. DNA of the CDR3: TGTGCCAGCAGTTACTCACTCCTCGAGGTTTACGAGCAGTACTTC. Its protein is CASSYSLLEVYEQYF.